Listed below are T cell receptor beta chains from one sample, sequenced in a study of identical twins. TCRdb redid the calling of the 5' RACE reads with MiXCR, one entry per CDR3 protein. The sample has approximately 500,000 distinct CDR3 sequences, roughly 24% seen once; the top ten hold around 3%. These data were also reused for a study on T cells expressing NK-cell markers.

The specimen was CD4+ T cells sorted from blood. The source of these receptors is a woman between 18 and 29 years old in good health. Both conserved end residues are part of each CDR3. D genes are given only for firm matches. For some rows the clone size is stated as once, few or many, or as a class when expanded; others skip it.

j_gene: TRBJ1-1
v_gene: TRBV20-1
abundance: .
d_gene: .
CDR3nt: TGCAGTGCTGGGGGCTGGAACACTGAAGCTTTCTTT
CDR3aa: CSAGGWNTEAFF

j_gene: TRBJ1-5
v_gene: TRBV20-1
abundance: few
d_gene: .
CDR3nt: TGCAGTGCTAGAATAGGGCACGGCAATCAGCCCCAGCATTTT
CDR3aa: CSARIGHGNQPQHF

j_gene: TRBJ2-3
v_gene: TRBV3-1
abundance: .
d_gene: TRBD1
CDR3nt: TGTGCCAGCAGCCAAGGGGGACAGACCCCCTACACAGATACGCAGTATTTT
CDR3aa: CASSQGGQTPYTDTQYF

j_gene: TRBJ2-7
v_gene: TRBV20-1
abundance: medium-sized
d_gene: TRBD1
CDR3nt: TGCAGTGCTAGTAAGACAGGGGTCTACGAGCAGTACTTC
CDR3aa: CSASKTGVYEQYF

j_gene: TRBJ2-3
v_gene: TRBV15
abundance: .
d_gene: .
CDR3nt: TGTGCCACCAGCAGAGATCCAGAGGGGCCTAGCACAGATACGCAGTATTTT
CDR3aa: CATSRDPEGPSTDTQYF

j_gene: TRBJ2-2
v_gene: TRBV6-2/TRBV6-3
abundance: .
d_gene: .
CDR3nt: TGTGCCAGCAGTTACTATTTGGCCGGGGAGCTGTTTTTT
CDR3aa: CASSYYLAGELFF

j_gene: TRBJ2-1
v_gene: TRBV27
abundance: few
d_gene: TRBD1
CDR3nt: TGTGCCAGCAGTTTCCATGACAGGGCCGCTGAGCAGTTCTTC
CDR3aa: CASSFHDRAAEQFF

j_gene: TRBJ1-2
v_gene: TRBV6-5
abundance: few
d_gene: TRBD1
CDR3nt: TGTGCCAGCAGTTACGGACAGGCCTATGGCTACACCTTC
CDR3aa: CASSYGQAYGYTF

j_gene: TRBJ2-1
v_gene: TRBV27
abundance: .
d_gene: TRBD2
CDR3nt: TGTGCCAGCAGTCAACTAGCGAGTCCCTACAATGAGCAGTTCTTC
CDR3aa: CASSQLASPYNEQFF

j_gene: TRBJ2-2
v_gene: TRBV5-6
abundance: .
d_gene: .
CDR3nt: TGTGCCAGCAGCTTGGACGACAGGTCACCGTTTTACACCGGGGAGCTGTTTTTT
CDR3aa: CASSLDDRSPFYTGELFF

j_gene: TRBJ2-5
v_gene: TRBV20-1
abundance: few
d_gene: TRBD2
CDR3nt: TGCAGTGCCTCCAATAAGGCCCTAGCGGGAGAGACCCAGTACTTC
CDR3aa: CSASNKALAGETQYF

j_gene: TRBJ2-7
v_gene: TRBV29-1
abundance: few
d_gene: TRBD1
CDR3nt: TGCAGCGTTTCCTCGGACAGGGGCAACGAGCAGTACTTC
CDR3aa: CSVSSDRGNEQYF

j_gene: TRBJ2-7
v_gene: TRBV5-1
abundance: few
d_gene: .
CDR3nt: TGCGCCAGCAGCTTGGTGGATAGCGGCTACGAGCAGTACTTC
CDR3aa: CASSLVDSGYEQYF

j_gene: TRBJ2-1
v_gene: TRBV20-1
abundance: .
d_gene: TRBD2
CDR3nt: TGCAGTGCTAGGGCACTAGCGGGTTACAATGAGCAGTTCTTC
CDR3aa: CSARALAGYNEQFF

j_gene: TRBJ2-3
v_gene: TRBV12-3/TRBV12-4
abundance: many
d_gene: TRBD2
CDR3nt: TGTGCCAGCAAAAGCGGGGACACAGATACGCAGTATTTT
CDR3aa: CASKSGDTDTQYF

j_gene: TRBJ2-1
v_gene: TRBV4-2
abundance: .
d_gene: .
CDR3nt: TGTGCCAGCAGCCAAGATCCAGCGCCGAGGCAGTTCTTC
CDR3aa: CASSQDPAPRQFF

j_gene: TRBJ2-1
v_gene: TRBV7-6
abundance: few
d_gene: .
CDR3nt: TGTGCCAGCAGCTTAGCGAACTTGCCGACCAATGAGCAGTTCTTC
CDR3aa: CASSLANLPTNEQFF

j_gene: TRBJ1-1
v_gene: TRBV15
abundance: few
d_gene: .
CDR3nt: TGTGCCACCAGCAGAGATTTAGAAACAGTTGAAGCTTTCTTT
CDR3aa: CATSRDLETVEAFF

j_gene: TRBJ2-2
v_gene: TRBV11-2
abundance: .
d_gene: .
CDR3nt: TGTGCCAGCAGCTTAGCCCGAGGGGCCGGGGAGCTGTTTTTT
CDR3aa: CASSLARGAGELFF

j_gene: TRBJ1-1
v_gene: TRBV2
abundance: .
d_gene: .
CDR3nt: TGTGCCTGTAGGGTCACTGAAGCTTTCTTT
CDR3aa: CACRVTEAFF

j_gene: TRBJ2-7
v_gene: TRBV20-1
abundance: .
d_gene: TRBD2
CDR3nt: TGCAGTGCGTATAGCGGGTCATCCTACGAGCAGTACTTC
CDR3aa: CSAYSGSSYEQYF

j_gene: TRBJ2-5
v_gene: TRBV14
abundance: many
d_gene: .
CDR3nt: TGTGCCAGCAGCCATACCCGGGACGGAGAGACCCAGTACTTC
CDR3aa: CASSHTRDGETQYF

j_gene: TRBJ1-3
v_gene: TRBV10-3
abundance: .
d_gene: .
CDR3nt: TGTGCTGCGACCGACAGGCTAGTCTCTGGAAACACCATATATTTT
CDR3aa: CAATDRLVSGNTIYF

j_gene: TRBJ2-5
v_gene: TRBV20-1
abundance: .
d_gene: TRBD2
CDR3nt: TGCAGTGCTAGGCCCTCGGGGGACGGGGGGGGAGAGACCCAGTACTTC
CDR3aa: CSARPSGDGGGETQYF

j_gene: TRBJ2-2
v_gene: TRBV9
abundance: .
d_gene: .
CDR3nt: TGTGCCAGCAGCGTGGGGACATCGAACACCGGGGAGCTGTTTTTT
CDR3aa: CASSVGTSNTGELFF

j_gene: TRBJ2-2
v_gene: TRBV7-7
abundance: few
d_gene: .
CDR3nt: TGTGCTAGCAGCGCAGGCGGGGTGTCGTACACCGGGGAGCTGTTTTTT
CDR3aa: CASSAGGVSYTGELFF

j_gene: TRBJ1-1
v_gene: TRBV5-1
abundance: .
d_gene: .
CDR3nt: TGCGCCAGCAGCTTGGAGGGCGGAAAGAACACTGAAGCTTTCTTT
CDR3aa: CASSLEGGKNTEAFF

j_gene: TRBJ1-4
v_gene: TRBV27
abundance: .
d_gene: TRBD1
CDR3nt: TGTGCCAGCTCCGCCCAGGGGGCCCTTACTAATGAAAAACTGTTTTTT
CDR3aa: CASSAQGALTNEKLFF

j_gene: TRBJ2-5
v_gene: TRBV7-9
abundance: .
d_gene: .
CDR3nt: TGTGCCAGCAGCTTACCCTCCCCGTGGAGGGAGACCCAGTACTTC
CDR3aa: CASSLPSPWRETQYF

j_gene: TRBJ2-5
v_gene: TRBV13
abundance: .
d_gene: TRBD1
CDR3nt: TGTGCCAGCAGCTTCGACAGGGGCCAAGAGACCCAGTACTTC
CDR3aa: CASSFDRGQETQYF

j_gene: TRBJ2-4
v_gene: TRBV21-1
abundance: few
d_gene: .
CDR3nt: TGTGCCAGCCCTCGGGGTCTCTCGAGGGAAAACATTCAGTACTTC
CDR3aa: CASPRGLSRENIQYF

j_gene: TRBJ2-7
v_gene: TRBV3-1
abundance: .
d_gene: .
CDR3nt: TGTGCCAGCAGCCAAGTTTGGACAGTAGCCTACGAGCAGTACTTC
CDR3aa: CASSQVWTVAYEQYF

j_gene: TRBJ2-1
v_gene: TRBV20-1
abundance: few
d_gene: TRBD2
CDR3nt: TGCAGTGCAACACTAGCGGCATCTTACAATGAGCAGTTCTTC
CDR3aa: CSATLAASYNEQFF

j_gene: TRBJ1-1
v_gene: TRBV12-3/TRBV12-4
abundance: .
d_gene: .
CDR3nt: TGTGCCAGCAGCCACGGAGGTTGGACTGAAGCTTTCTTT
CDR3aa: CASSHGGWTEAFF

j_gene: TRBJ2-1
v_gene: TRBV3-1
abundance: .
d_gene: TRBD2
CDR3nt: TGTGCCAGCAGTCGTGCCGGGACTAGGTGGAATGAGCAGTTCTTC
CDR3aa: CASSRAGTRWNEQFF

j_gene: TRBJ1-4
v_gene: TRBV7-9
abundance: .
d_gene: .
CDR3nt: TGTGCCAGCAGCTTCGGGGACACCATTAATGAAAAACTGTTTTTT
CDR3aa: CASSFGDTINEKLFF

j_gene: TRBJ1-1
v_gene: TRBV7-9
abundance: few
d_gene: .
CDR3nt: TGTGCCAGCAGTTGGGAGAGCCCCAGTCAAGCTTTCTTT
CDR3aa: CASSWESPSQAFF

j_gene: TRBJ2-3
v_gene: TRBV5-1
abundance: few
d_gene: .
CDR3nt: TGCGCCAGCAGCTTGGCCCAGGGGACAGATACGCAGTATTTT
CDR3aa: CASSLAQGTDTQYF

j_gene: TRBJ2-3
v_gene: TRBV7-3
abundance: few
d_gene: .
CDR3nt: TGTGCCAGCAGCTTAGATCTTAGTGCGGTGGATACGCAGTATTTT
CDR3aa: CASSLDLSAVDTQYF

j_gene: TRBJ2-7
v_gene: TRBV7-2
abundance: few
d_gene: TRBD1
CDR3nt: TGTGCCAGCAGCAACCAGGGGGACGCCTACGAGCAGTACTTC
CDR3aa: CASSNQGDAYEQYF

j_gene: TRBJ2-3
v_gene: TRBV12-3/TRBV12-4
abundance: many
d_gene: TRBD1
CDR3nt: TGTGCCAGCAGTCGGGACAGGGGCATTGCAGATACGCAGTATTTT
CDR3aa: CASSRDRGIADTQYF

j_gene: TRBJ2-5
v_gene: TRBV11-3
abundance: few
d_gene: .
CDR3nt: TGTGCCAGCAGCTTTAACGGTCAAGAGACCCAGTACTTC
CDR3aa: CASSFNGQETQYF

j_gene: TRBJ2-3
v_gene: TRBV3-1
abundance: .
d_gene: .
CDR3nt: TGTGCCAGCAGCCAAGATGTTTACACAGATACGCAGTATTTT
CDR3aa: CASSQDVYTDTQYF

j_gene: TRBJ1-2
v_gene: TRBV6-1
abundance: few
d_gene: .
CDR3nt: TGTGCCAGCAGACCCCAGGGGTGGTATGGCTACACCTTC
CDR3aa: CASRPQGWYGYTF

j_gene: TRBJ1-1
v_gene: TRBV3-1
abundance: few
d_gene: .
CDR3nt: TGTGCCAGCAGCCAGGCCGGGGGTGAGGCTGAAGCTTTCTTT
CDR3aa: CASSQAGGEAEAFF

j_gene: TRBJ2-7
v_gene: TRBV12-3/TRBV12-4
abundance: few
d_gene: TRBD1
CDR3nt: TGTGCCAGCAGCCCAATACAGGGGGCCGTGCAGTACTTC
CDR3aa: CASSPIQGAVQYF

j_gene: TRBJ2-1
v_gene: TRBV11-2
abundance: .
d_gene: .
CDR3nt: TGTGCCAGCAGCTCCTTATTGGGCTCCTACAATGAGCAGTTCTTC
CDR3aa: CASSSLLGSYNEQFF

j_gene: TRBJ2-5
v_gene: TRBV5-6
abundance: .
d_gene: .
CDR3nt: TGTGCCAGCATCCAGGGTAATCAAGAGACCCAGTACTTC
CDR3aa: CASIQGNQETQYF

j_gene: TRBJ2-1
v_gene: TRBV2
abundance: .
d_gene: TRBD1
CDR3nt: TGTGCCAGCATTGGGACAGGGAAGAGCTCCTACAATGAGCAGTTCTTC
CDR3aa: CASIGTGKSSYNEQFF

j_gene: TRBJ2-1
v_gene: TRBV29-1
abundance: .
d_gene: .
CDR3nt: TGCAGCGTTGATACAGGGTGGAATGAGCAGTTCTTC
CDR3aa: CSVDTGWNEQFF

j_gene: TRBJ2-1
v_gene: TRBV24-1
abundance: .
d_gene: TRBD1
CDR3nt: TGTGCCACCAGTGATACCGGGACAGGGGGAGACAATGAGCAGTTCTTC
CDR3aa: CATSDTGTGGDNEQFF

j_gene: TRBJ2-3
v_gene: TRBV2
abundance: .
d_gene: TRBD2
CDR3nt: TGTGCCAGCAGGCGATCCAGCGGGGGCCTCACAGATACGCAGTATTTT
CDR3aa: CASRRSSGGLTDTQYF

j_gene: TRBJ2-3
v_gene: TRBV10-1
abundance: few
d_gene: .
CDR3nt: TGCGCCAGCCAGGGGGGCGCAGATACGCAGTATTTT
CDR3aa: CASQGGADTQYF

j_gene: TRBJ2-7
v_gene: TRBV20-1
abundance: .
d_gene: TRBD2
CDR3nt: TGCAGTGCTAGAGACGGAGGGCGGGGGTCCTACGAGCAGTACTTC
CDR3aa: CSARDGGRGSYEQYF

j_gene: TRBJ2-7
v_gene: TRBV10-3
abundance: few
d_gene: .
CDR3nt: TGTGCCATCAGTGATAAGACAGAAGGTTTGATCGAGCAGTACTTC
CDR3aa: CAISDKTEGLIEQYF

j_gene: TRBJ2-1
v_gene: TRBV7-9
abundance: .
d_gene: .
CDR3nt: TGTGCCAGCAGCTTAAGCCTTAGTGAGCAGTTCTTC
CDR3aa: CASSLSLSEQFF

j_gene: TRBJ1-5
v_gene: TRBV6-5
abundance: .
d_gene: TRBD1
CDR3nt: TGTGCCAGCAGTTACGACAGGGGATCGTCCCAGCATTTT
CDR3aa: CASSYDRGSSQHF